What follows are 2 T cell receptor beta chains derived from one specimen sequenced in a study of shared clonotypes between healthy human individuals. TCRdb keeps only in-frame clones here, not all; method: immunoSEQ multiplex PCR. The data show approximately 940,000 clones, roughly 72% seen once. What was sequenced was memory CD4+ T cells sorted from blood. This sample's subset: CD45RA-negative fraction. The origin of the receptors is a man aged 18 to 35 in good health.

The chain links TRBV6-6 to TRBJ2-3; a weak D match, TRBD2 (6 bases). Per the germline V gene, CDR1 is MNHNY and CDR2 is SVGAGI (reference sequence). The CDR3 is 14 residues long. V was cut by 3 bases and J by 4 bases, with 11 bases left in between. In nucleotides, the CDR3 is TGTGCCAGCAGTTATTATGCTAGCGCAGATACGCAGTATTTT. Protein sequence: CASSYYASADTQYF.

This clone has a handful of counts. The chain combines TRBV7-8 with TRBJ2-3; D perhaps matches TRBD1 (6 bases). Trimming took off 1 base at V and 4 bases at J, with 12 bases between the two ends. Germline CDR1 SGHVS, CDR2 FQNEAQ. This CDR3 spans 15 amino acids. The CDR3 DNA is TGTGCCAGCAGCTTAGTCGGCAGGGGATCAGATACGCAGTATTTT. It encodes CASSLVGRGSDTQYF.